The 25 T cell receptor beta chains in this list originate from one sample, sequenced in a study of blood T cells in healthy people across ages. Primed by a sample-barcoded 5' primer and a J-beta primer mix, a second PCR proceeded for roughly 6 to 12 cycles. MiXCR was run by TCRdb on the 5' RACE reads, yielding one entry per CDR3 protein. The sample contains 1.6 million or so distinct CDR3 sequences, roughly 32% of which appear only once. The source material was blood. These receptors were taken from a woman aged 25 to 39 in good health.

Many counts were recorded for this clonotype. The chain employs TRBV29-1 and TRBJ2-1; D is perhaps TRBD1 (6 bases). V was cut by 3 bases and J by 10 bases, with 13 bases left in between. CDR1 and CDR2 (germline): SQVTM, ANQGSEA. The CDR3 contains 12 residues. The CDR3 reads CSVEPLDREQFF. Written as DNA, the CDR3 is TGCAGCGTTGAGCCCCTAGACAGGGAGCAGTTCTTC.

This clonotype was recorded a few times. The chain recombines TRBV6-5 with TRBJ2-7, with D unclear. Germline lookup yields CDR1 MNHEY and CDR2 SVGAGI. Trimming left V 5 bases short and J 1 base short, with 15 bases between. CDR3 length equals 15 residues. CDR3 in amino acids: CASSPDAFGSYEQYF. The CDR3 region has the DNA TGTGCCAGCAGTCCAGACGCTTTCGGTTCCTACGAGCAGTACTTC.

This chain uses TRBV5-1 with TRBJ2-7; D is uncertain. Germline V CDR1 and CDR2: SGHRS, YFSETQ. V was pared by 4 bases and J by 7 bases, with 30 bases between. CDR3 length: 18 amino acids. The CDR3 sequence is CASSPLTSTGGSTHEQYF. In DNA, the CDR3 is TGCGCCAGCAGCCCACTGACCTCGACTGGCGGCAGCACGCATGAGCAGTACTTC.

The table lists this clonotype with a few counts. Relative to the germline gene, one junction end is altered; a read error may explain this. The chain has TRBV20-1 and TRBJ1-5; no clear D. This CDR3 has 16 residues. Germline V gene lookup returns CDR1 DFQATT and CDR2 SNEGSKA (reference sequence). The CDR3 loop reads CSAHQPDGTSYQPQHF. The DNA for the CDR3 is TGCAGTGCTCATCAACCAGACGGTACTAGCTATCAGCCCCAGCATTTT.

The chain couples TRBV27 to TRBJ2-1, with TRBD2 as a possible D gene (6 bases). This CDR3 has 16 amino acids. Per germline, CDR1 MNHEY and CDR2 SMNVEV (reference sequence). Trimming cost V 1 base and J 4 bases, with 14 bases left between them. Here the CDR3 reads CASSLYGGYTYNEQFF. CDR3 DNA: TGTGCCAGCAGTTTATACGGGGGATACACTTACAATGAGCAGTTCTTC.

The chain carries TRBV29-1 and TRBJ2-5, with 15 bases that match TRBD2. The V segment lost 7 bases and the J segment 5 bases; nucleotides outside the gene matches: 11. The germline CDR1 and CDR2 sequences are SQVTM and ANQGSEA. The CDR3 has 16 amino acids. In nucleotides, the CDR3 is TGCAGCGCCACCGGGACTAGCGGGAGGCTCCAGGAGACCCAGTACTTC. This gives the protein CSATGTSGRLQETQYF.

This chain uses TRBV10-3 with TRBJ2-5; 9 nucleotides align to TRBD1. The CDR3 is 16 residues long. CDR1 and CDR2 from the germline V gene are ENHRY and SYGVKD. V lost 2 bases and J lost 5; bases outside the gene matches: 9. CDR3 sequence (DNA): TGTGCCATCAGTGAGGCAACATACAGGGGGCATGAGACCCAGTACTTC. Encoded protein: CAISEATYRGHETQYF.

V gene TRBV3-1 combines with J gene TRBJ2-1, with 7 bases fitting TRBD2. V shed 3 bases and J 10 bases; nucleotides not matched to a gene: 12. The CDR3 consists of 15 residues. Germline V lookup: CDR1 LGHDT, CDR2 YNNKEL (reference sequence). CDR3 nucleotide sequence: TGTGCCAGCAGCCATATTGGGGAGCGGGAAGGGGAGCAGTTCTTC. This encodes CASSHIGEREGEQFF.

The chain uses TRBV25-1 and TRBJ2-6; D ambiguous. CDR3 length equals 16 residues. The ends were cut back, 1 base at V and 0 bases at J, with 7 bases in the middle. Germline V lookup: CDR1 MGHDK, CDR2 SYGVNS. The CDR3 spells CASSELFVSGANVLTF. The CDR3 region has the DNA TGTGCCAGCAGTGAATTGTTCGTCTCTGGGGCCAACGTCCTGACTTTC.

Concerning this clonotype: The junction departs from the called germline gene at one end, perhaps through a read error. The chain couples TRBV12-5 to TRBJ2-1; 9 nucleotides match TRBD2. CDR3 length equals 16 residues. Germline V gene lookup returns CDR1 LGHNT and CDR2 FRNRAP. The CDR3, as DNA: TGTGCTAGTGGCTTGGATTCAGCGGGAGGTTACAATGAGCAGTTCTTC. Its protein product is CASGLDSAGGYNEQFF.

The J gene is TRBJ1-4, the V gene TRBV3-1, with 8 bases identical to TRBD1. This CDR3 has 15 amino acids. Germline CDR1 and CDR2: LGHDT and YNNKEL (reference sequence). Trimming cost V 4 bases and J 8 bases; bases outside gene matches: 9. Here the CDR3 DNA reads TGTGCCAGCAGCCCCTCCCAGGGGGCGGGAGAAAAACTGTTTTTT. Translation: CASSPSQGAGEKLFF.

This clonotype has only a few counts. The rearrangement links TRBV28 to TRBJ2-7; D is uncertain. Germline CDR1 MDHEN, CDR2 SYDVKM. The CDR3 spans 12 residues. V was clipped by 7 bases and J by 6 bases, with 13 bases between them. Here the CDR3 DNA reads TGTGCCAGCAACGCTGGAGCACTCGAGCAGTACTTC. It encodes CASNAGALEQYF.

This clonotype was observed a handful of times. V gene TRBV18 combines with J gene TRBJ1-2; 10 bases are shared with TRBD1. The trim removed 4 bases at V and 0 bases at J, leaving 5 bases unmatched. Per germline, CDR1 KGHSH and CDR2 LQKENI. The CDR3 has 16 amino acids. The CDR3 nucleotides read TGTGCCAGCTCACAGACAGGGGGCCCTCCTAACTATGGCTACACCTTC. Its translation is CASSQTGGPPNYGYTF.

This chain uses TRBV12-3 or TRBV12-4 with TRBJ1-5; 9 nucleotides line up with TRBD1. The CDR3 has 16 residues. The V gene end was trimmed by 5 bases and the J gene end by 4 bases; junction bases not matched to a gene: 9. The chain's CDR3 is CASSAQGARNNQPQHF. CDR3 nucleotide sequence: TGTGCCAGCAGTGCACAGGGGGCGAGGAATAATCAGCCCCAGCATTTT.

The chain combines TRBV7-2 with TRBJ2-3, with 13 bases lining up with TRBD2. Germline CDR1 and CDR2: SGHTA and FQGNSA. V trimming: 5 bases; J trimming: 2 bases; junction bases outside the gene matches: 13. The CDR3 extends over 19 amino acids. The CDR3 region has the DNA TGTGCCAGCAGCGCCCGCCTGGGACTAGCGGGACTATACACAGATACGCAGTATTTT. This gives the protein CASSARLGLAGLYTDTQYF.

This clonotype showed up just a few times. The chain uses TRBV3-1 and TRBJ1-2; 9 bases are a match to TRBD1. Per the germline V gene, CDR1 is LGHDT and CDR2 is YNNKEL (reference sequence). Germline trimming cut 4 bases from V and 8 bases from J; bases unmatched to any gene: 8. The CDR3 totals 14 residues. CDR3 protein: CASSRGTGTGGYTF. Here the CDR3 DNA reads TGTGCCAGCAGCCGCGGGACAGGGACGGGAGGCTACACCTTC.

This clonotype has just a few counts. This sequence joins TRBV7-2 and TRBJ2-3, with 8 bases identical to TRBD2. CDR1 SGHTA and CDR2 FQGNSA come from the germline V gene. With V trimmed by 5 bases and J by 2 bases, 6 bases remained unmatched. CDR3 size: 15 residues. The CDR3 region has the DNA TGTGCCAGCAGCGAAGCGGGAGTACACACAGATACGCAGTATTTT. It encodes CASSEAGVHTDTQYF. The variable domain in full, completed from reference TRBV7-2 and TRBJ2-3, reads GAGVSQSPSNKVTEKGKDVELRCDPISGHTALYWYRQSLGQGLEFLIYFQGNSAPDKSGLPSDRFSAERTGGSVSTLTIQRTQQEDSAVYLCASSEAGVHTDTQYFGPGTRLTVL.

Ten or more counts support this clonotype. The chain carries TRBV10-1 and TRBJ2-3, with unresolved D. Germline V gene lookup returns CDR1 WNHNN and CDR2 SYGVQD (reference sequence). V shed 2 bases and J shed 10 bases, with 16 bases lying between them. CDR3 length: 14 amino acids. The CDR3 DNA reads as TGCGCCAGCAGTGAGGGAAGTAGCAGCGTGGCGCAGTATTTT. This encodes CASSEGSSSVAQYF.

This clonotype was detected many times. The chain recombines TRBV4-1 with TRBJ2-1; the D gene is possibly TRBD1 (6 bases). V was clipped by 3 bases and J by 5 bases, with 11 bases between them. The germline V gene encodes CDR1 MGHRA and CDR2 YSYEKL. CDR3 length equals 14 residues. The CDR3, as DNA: TGCGCCAGCAGCCAGGGGGCGAGGAACAATGAGCAGTTCTTC. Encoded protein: CASSQGARNNEQFF.

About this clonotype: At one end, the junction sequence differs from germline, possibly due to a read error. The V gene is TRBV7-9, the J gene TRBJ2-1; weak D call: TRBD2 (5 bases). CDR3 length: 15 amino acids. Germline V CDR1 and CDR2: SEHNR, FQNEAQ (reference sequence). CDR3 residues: CAGSSDRTDYNEQFF. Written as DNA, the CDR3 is TGTGCCGGCAGCTCTGACCGGACTGACTACAATGAGCAGTTCTTC.

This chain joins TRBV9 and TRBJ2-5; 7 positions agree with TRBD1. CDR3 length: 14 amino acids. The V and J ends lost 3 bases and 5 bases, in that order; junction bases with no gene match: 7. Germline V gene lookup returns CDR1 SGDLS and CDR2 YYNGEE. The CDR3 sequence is CASSAQGVWETQYF. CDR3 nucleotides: TGTGCCAGCAGCGCCCAGGGGGTCTGGGAGACCCAGTACTTC.

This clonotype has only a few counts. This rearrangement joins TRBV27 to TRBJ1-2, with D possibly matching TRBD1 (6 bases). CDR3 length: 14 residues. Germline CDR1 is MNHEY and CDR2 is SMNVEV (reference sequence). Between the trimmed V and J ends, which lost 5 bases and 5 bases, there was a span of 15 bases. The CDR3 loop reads CASSPRPGEYGYTF. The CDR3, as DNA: TGTGCCAGCAGTCCCCGCCCAGGGGAGTATGGCTACACCTTC.

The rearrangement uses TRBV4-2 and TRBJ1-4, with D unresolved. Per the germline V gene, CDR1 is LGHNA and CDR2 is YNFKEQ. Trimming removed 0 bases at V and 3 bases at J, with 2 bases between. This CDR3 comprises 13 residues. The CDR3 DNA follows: TGTGCCAGCAGCCAAGATCCTAATGAAAAACTGTTTTTT. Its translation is CASSQDPNEKLFF.

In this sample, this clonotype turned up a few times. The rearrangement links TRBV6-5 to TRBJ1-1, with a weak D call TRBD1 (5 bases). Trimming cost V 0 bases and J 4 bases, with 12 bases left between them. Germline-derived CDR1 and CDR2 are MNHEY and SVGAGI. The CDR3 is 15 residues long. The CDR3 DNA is TGTGCCAGCAGTTACTCGGACACCTTGAGCACTGAAGCTTTCTTT. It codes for CASSYSDTLSTEAFF.

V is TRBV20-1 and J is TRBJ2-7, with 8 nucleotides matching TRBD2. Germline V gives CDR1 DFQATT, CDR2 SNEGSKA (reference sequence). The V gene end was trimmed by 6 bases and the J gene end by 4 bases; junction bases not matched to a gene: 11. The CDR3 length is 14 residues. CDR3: CSARRGGRTYEQYF. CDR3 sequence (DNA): TGCAGTGCCCGGAGGGGCGGGAGGACTTACGAGCAGTACTTC.